This TCR beta chain is from a study of monozygotic twins with inflammatory bowel disease. Notes on the study in general: TCRbeta diversity (inverse Simpson) was lower in IBD patients than in healthy co-twins.

Each sample's cDNA came from eight separate reactions. Following a re-call of the 5' RACE reads, TCRdb has one entry per CDR3 protein and lacks DNA. The table lists just over 300,000 distinct CDR3 sequences. This CDR3 is built from 12 residues. Comments on this clonotype: Its antigen is still unknown.

Sequencing was performed on blood. The clonotype comes from a human donor with ulcerative colitis or Crohn's disease, or a healthy co-twin of an affected twin (not recorded which). This chain joins TRBV23-1 and TRBJ2-7. TRBV23-1 qualifies as an ORF whose function is uncertain. CDR3 amino acids: CASSHVGYEQYF.